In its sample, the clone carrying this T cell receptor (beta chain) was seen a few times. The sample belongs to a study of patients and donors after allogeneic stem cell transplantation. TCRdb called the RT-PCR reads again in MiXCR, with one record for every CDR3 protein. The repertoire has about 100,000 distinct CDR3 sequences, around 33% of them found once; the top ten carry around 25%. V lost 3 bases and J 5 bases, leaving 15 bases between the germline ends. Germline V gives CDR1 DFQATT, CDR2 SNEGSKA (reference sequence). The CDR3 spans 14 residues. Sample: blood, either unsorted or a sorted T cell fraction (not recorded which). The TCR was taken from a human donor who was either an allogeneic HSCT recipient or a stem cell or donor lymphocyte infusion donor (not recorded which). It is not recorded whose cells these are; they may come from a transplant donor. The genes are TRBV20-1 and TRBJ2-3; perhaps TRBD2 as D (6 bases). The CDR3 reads CSARDYSEGDTQYF. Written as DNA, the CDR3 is TGCAGTGCTAGGGACTACTCGGAAGGAGATACGCAGTATTTT.